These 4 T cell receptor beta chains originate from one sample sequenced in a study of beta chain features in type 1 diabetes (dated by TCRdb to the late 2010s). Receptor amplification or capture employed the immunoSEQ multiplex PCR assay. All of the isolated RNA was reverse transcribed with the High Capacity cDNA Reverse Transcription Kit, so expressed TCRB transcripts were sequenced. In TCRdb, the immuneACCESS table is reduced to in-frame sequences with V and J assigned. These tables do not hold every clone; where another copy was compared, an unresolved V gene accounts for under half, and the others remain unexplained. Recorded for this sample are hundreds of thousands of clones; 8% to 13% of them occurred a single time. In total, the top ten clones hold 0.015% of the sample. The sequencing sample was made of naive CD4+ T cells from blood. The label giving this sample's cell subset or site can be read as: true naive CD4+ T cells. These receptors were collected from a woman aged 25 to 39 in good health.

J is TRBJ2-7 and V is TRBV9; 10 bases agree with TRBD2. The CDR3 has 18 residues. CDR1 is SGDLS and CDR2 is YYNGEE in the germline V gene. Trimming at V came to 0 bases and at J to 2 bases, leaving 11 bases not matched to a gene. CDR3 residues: CASSVGSSGRMATYEQYF. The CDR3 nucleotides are TGTGCCAGCAGCGTAGGGTCTAGCGGGAGAATGGCGACCTACGAGCAGTACTTC. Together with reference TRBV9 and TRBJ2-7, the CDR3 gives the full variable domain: DSGVTQTPKHLITATGQRVTLRCSPRSGDLSVYWYQQSLDQGLQFLIQYYNGEERAKGNILERFSAQQFPDLHSELNLSSLELGDSALYFCASSVGSSGRMATYEQYFGPGTRLTVT.

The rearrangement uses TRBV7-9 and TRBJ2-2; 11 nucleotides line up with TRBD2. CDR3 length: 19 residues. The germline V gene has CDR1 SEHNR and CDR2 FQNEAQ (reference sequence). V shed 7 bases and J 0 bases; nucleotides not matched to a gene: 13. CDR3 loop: CASTPQGTSGRSNTGELFF. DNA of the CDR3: TGTGCCAGCACCCCTCAAGGGACTAGCGGTCGGTCGAACACCGGGGAGCTGTTTTTT.

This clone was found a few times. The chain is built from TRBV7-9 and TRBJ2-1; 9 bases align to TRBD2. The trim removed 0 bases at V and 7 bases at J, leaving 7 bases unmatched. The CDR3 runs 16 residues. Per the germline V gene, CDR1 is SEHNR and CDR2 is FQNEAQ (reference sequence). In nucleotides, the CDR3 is TGTGCCAGCAGCTTAGCGCGGGCTAGCGGGGCTAATGAGCAGTTCTTC. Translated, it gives CASSLARASGANEQFF.

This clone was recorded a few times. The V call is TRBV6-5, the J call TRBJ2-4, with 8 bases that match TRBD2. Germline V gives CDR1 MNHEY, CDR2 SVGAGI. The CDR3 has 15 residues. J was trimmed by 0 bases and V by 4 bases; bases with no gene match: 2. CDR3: CASSSGGPAKNIQYF. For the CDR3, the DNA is TGTGCCAGCAGTTCGGGGGGGCCAGCCAAAAACATTCAGTACTTC.